Included here is one TCR beta chain sequence, with context. What it binds is not known. The source of the sample is a study of T cell repertoires in cytomegalovirus infection. In the study overall: Indications of both CMV infection and matching HLA type were provided by public TCR beta signatures. Whole-study findings and limits: The study identified carriers of CMV plus the relevant HLA from cumulative public TCR beta family frequency. CMV-specific TCR beta clonotypes restricted by HLA-C dominated the ex vivo response.

Germline trimming cut 3 bases from V and 13 bases from J; bases unmatched to any gene: 24. Germline values: CDR1 SNHLY, CDR2 FYNNEI. This CDR3 spans 18 amino acids. TCRdb re-derived calls from the reads in MiXCR, one entry per CDR3 protein. The table shows 200,000 to 300,000 distinct CDR3 sequences, with 8% to 9.5% occurring only once. Sequencing was done on a sample of PBMCs. This receptor was taken from a human donor in good health (CMV status not recorded). Some clones in this sample may be carry-over from other donors' samples. The chain links TRBV2 to TRBJ2-1; 7 bases map to TRBD1. CDR3 DNA sequence: TGTGCCAGCAGTGATGGGGACAGTGTACCCGGGCGCGCCGGGCTTCAGTTCTTC. This sequence encodes CASSDGDSVPGRAGLQFF.